The sequence of this T cell receptor (beta chain) was determined in a study of T cell responses to AZD1222 COVID-19 vaccine. Study-wide background: Second-dose schedules of about 4 or about 12 weeks were combined.

Study-level points and caveats: The repertoires were collected only after the peak T cell response. Only a handful of AZD1222 recipients tested seropositive at baseline. Vaccination with two AZD1222 doses was followed by a rise in Spike-specific TCR breadth and depth.

Sequencing was performed with immunoSEQ multiplex PCR; in TCRdb, only in-frame clones are kept and a portion is missing. The sample consists of 150,000 or so clones, 80% to 90% of them appearing once. This clone occurred once. Its antigen remains unknown. The sample carries other DNA sequences with the same CDR3. The sequenced sample was peripheral blood, obtained on day 0 of AZD1222 vaccination. This sequence was found in an adult in good health.

CDR3 sequence: CASSFSVTGELFF. CDR3 nucleotides: TGTGCCAGCAGTTTTAGTGTCACCGGGGAGCTGTTTTTT. This rearrangement joins TRBV12-3 or TRBV12-4 to TRBJ2-2; D unresolved. The CDR3 has 13 amino acids. V lost 3 bases and J lost 4, with 6 bases in between.